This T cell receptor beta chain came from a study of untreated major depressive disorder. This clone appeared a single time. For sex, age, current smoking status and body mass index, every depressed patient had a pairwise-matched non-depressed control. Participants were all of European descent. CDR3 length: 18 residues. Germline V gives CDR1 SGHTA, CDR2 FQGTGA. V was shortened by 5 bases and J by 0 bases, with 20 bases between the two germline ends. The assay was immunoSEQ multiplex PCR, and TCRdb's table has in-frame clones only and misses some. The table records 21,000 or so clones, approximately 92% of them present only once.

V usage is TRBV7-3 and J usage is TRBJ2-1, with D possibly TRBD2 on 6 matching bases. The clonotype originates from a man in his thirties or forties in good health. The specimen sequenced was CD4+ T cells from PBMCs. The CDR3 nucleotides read TGTGCCAGCAGCCGGACCGGCGGAGGGTTAAGCTCCTACAATGAGCAGTTCTTC. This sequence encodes CASSRTGGGLSSYNEQFF.